These 27 T cell receptor beta chains originate from one sample sequenced in a study. TCRdb redid the calling of the 5' RACE reads with MiXCR, one entry per CDR3 protein. In the table there are about 54,000 distinct CDR3 sequences, 17% of which are singletons. Sequenced input: naive CD4+ T cells sorted from blood. Subset noted: naive CD4+ T cells, CD4+CD45RA+CD25-. The receptors derive from a female donor with breast cancer.

The rearrangement uses TRBV5-1 and TRBJ1-1; D not resolved. The CDR3 totals 15 residues. The germline gives CDR1 SGHRS, CDR2 YFSETQ. V lost 4 bases, J lost 1 base, and 14 bases lay in between. CDR3 residues: CASSPGPAPNTEAFF. CDR3 bases: TGCGCCAGCAGCCCCGGACCGGCCCCGAACACTGAAGCTTTCTTT.

The rearrangement links TRBV7-9 to TRBJ1-1, with D hard to call. The CDR3 contains 14 residues. Deletions cut 5 bases from V and 6 bases from J, with 16 bases between. Germline assignment: CDR1 SEHNR and CDR2 FQNEAQ (reference sequence). Here the CDR3 DNA reads TGTGCCAGCAGCCCGATGGTAGATTTCTCTGAAGCTTTCTTT. Translated, it gives CASSPMVDFSEAFF.

This clonotype was counted only a few times. J is TRBJ1-1 and V is TRBV6-1; D may be TRBD1 (5 bases). This CDR3 region has 14 residues. V was clipped by 3 bases and J by 1 base, with 9 bases between them. Germline V gene data show CDR1 as MNHNS and CDR2 as SASEGT. The CDR3 spells CASSEGGWNTEAFF. The DNA for the CDR3 is TGTGCCAGCAGTGAGGGGGGATGGAACACTGAAGCTTTCTTT.

By sample fraction, this clonotype is medium-sized. CDR3 nucleotide sequence: TGTGCCAGCAGCCCCGGACTAGCGGGAGACGAGCAGTTCTTC. Encoded protein: CASSPGLAGDEQFF. V is TRBV7-3 and J is TRBJ2-1; 13 bases agree with TRBD2. V lost 5 bases and J lost 10; bases outside the gene matches: 5. This CDR3 has 14 amino acids. CDR1 and CDR2 from the germline V gene are SGHTA and FQGTGA. The complete variable domain, with remaining parts taken from reference TRBV7-3 and TRBJ2-1, reads GAGVSQTPSNKVTEKGKYVELRCDPISGHTALYWYRQSLGQGPEFLIYFQGTGAADDSGLPNDRFFAVRPEGSVSTLKIQRTERGDSAVYLCASSPGLAGDEQFFGPGTRLTVL.

This clonotype was recorded at least ten times. The CDR3, as DNA: TGTGCCAGCAGTCCCGATGGGGGGGGCAAAAACATTCAGTACTTC. This translates into CASSPDGGGKNIQYF. V gene TRBV12-3 or TRBV12-4 combines with J gene TRBJ2-4, with 7 nucleotides matching TRBD2. V lost 5 bases and J lost 3; bases outside the gene matches: 7. The CDR3 is made up of 15 amino acids.

The rearrangement uses TRBV12-3 or TRBV12-4 and TRBJ2-7; D remains ambiguous. There are 13 residues in the CDR3. The ends were cut back, 2 bases at V and 4 bases at J, with 9 bases in the middle. As DNA, the CDR3 is TGTGCCAGCAGTTTAAACTGGTTTTACGAGCAGTACGTC. Translation gives CASSLNWFYEQYV.

The table lists this clonotype with many counts. The rearrangement joins TRBV9 to TRBJ1-3; D remains ambiguous. The V gene lost 0 bases and the J gene lost 7 bases, with 14 bases spanning the gap. The CDR3 runs to 15 residues. Germline V CDR1 and CDR2: SGDLS, YYNGEE. The CDR3 loop reads CASSVAWTPGNTIYF. The CDR3 DNA sequence: TGTGCCAGCAGCGTAGCATGGACCCCCGGGAACACCATATATTTT.

The chain has TRBV5-1 and TRBJ1-5; D remains ambiguous. The CDR3 runs to 14 residues. The germline V gene has CDR1 SGHRS and CDR2 YFSETQ. V shed 3 bases and J shed 0 bases, with 7 bases lying between them. CDR3 region: CASSWGDSNQPQHF. The CDR3 region has the DNA TGCGCCAGCAGCTGGGGTGATAGCAATCAGCCCCAGCATTTT. Using reference TRBV5-1 and TRBJ1-5 for the parts outside the CDR3, the full variable domain is KAGVTQTPRYLIKTRGQQVTLSCSPISGHRSVSWYQQTPGQGLQFLFEYFSETQRNKGNFPGRFSGRQFSNSRSEMNVSTLELGDSALYLCASSWGDSNQPQHFGDGTRLSIL.

This clonotype was counted a few times. The gene calls are TRBV11-2 and TRBJ1-6; no clear D. This CDR3 has 13 amino acids. In germline, CDR1 is SGHAT, CDR2 FQNNGV. The germline V and J ends were trimmed by 3 bases and 9 bases, with 9 bases remaining between them. The CDR3 spells CASSFRSASPLHF. CDR3 DNA sequence: TGTGCCAGCAGCTTTAGAAGTGCTTCACCCCTCCACTTT. The full variable domain, rest sourced from reference TRBV11-2 and TRBJ1-6, is EAGVAQSPRYKIIEKRQSVAFWCNPISGHATLYWYQQILGQGPKLLIQFQNNGVVDDSQLPKDRFSAERLKGVDSTLKIQPAKLEDSAVYLCASSFRSASPLHFGNGTRLTVT.

Many counts were recorded for this clonotype. V is TRBV5-1 and J is TRBJ2-7, with TRBD1 matching over 8 bases. The V gene end was trimmed by 4 bases and the J gene end by 1 base; junction bases not matched to a gene: 4. The CDR3 sequence is 14 residues long. Germline V gives CDR1 SGHRS, CDR2 YFSETQ. CDR3 nucleotide sequence: TGCGCCAGCAGCGTGGACAGGGTGTCCTACGAGCAGTACTTC. Its translation is CASSVDRVSYEQYF. Full variable domain (remainder filled in from reference TRBV5-1 and TRBJ2-7): KAGVTQTPRYLIKTRGQQVTLSCSPISGHRSVSWYQQTPGQGLQFLFEYFSETQRNKGNFPGRFSGRQFSNSRSEMNVSTLELGDSALYLCASSVDRVSYEQYFGPGTRLTVT.

The CDR3 DNA reads as TGTGCCAGCAGCAAACTCGGGGACAGCAATCAGCCCCAGCATTTT. It specifies CASSKLGDSNQPQHF. This chain links TRBV7-9 with TRBJ1-5; D might be TRBD1 (5 bases). The V end lost 5 bases, the J end lost 1 base, and 12 bases lay between the germline ends. Germline assignment: CDR1 SEHNR and CDR2 FQNEAQ (reference sequence). This CDR3 is built from 15 residues.

Details on this clonotype: A much more abundant neighbour one base away suggests this may be a read error. The chain uses TRBV29-1 and TRBJ2-7; D might be TRBD1 or TRBD2, each matching 5 bases. V lost 4 bases and J lost 5, with 9 bases in between. The CDR3 runs 11 residues. From germline, CDR1 is SQVTM and CDR2 ANQGSEA. The CDR3 coding sequence is TGCAGCGTTGGGGACGGCGACGAGCAGTACTTC. Residues: CSVGDGDEQYF.

This clonotype has at least ten counts. This rearrangement joins TRBV6-5 to TRBJ1-2; 7 nucleotides match TRBD1. The CDR3 is 14 residues long. The V segment lost 6 bases and the J segment 7 bases; nucleotides outside the gene matches: 11. Germline CDR1 MNHEY, CDR2 SVGAGI. As DNA, the CDR3 is TGTGCCAGCAGACAACCAGGGGGAAGGGGTGGCTACACCTTC. This translates into CASRQPGGRGGYTF.

This clonotype was seen repeatedly, ten times or more. V gene TRBV15 combines with J gene TRBJ2-5; D not resolved. The CDR3 spans 13 residues. Germline V gene data show CDR1 as LNHNV and CDR2 as YYDKDF (reference sequence). The V end lost 3 bases, the J end lost 4 bases, and 9 bases lay between the germline ends. CDR3 sequence reads: CATSRGLGETQYF. The DNA of the CDR3 is TGTGCCACCAGCAGGGGCCTAGGAGAGACCCAGTACTTC.

Of note for this clonotype: A junction boundary mismatches the germline segment, possibly from a read error. The chain has TRBV6-1 and TRBJ2-3, with a possible D match to TRBD1 (6 bases). Germline-derived CDR1 and CDR2 are MNHNS and SASEGT. CDR3 length: 16 amino acids. Here the CDR3 DNA reads TGTGCCCGCAGTGCACAGGGTGTAGAGGGGGATTATACGCAGTATTTT. Its translation: CARSAQGVEGDYTQYF.

Concerning this clonotype itself: Being one base from a much bigger clone, this may be a read error. The V gene is TRBV20-1, the J gene TRBJ1-1; no firm D call. The germline CDR1 and CDR2 sequences are DFQATT and SNEGSKA (reference sequence). The CDR3 has 11 residues. V lost 4 bases and J lost 11, with 14 bases in between. CDR3 DNA sequence: TGCAGTGCTACACATTCTGAAGCGGCTTTCTTT. Its protein is CSATHSEAAFF.

The chain is built from TRBV29-1 and TRBJ2-3; 10 bases line up with TRBD2. The CDR3 is 13 amino acids. V was pared by 7 bases and J by 3 bases, with 4 bases of the junction left unmatched. Per the germline V gene, CDR1 is SQVTM and CDR2 is ANQGSEA. CDR3 DNA: TGCAGCGGAGAGCGGGGGGGGACAGATACGCAGTATTTT. As protein: CSGERGGTDTQYF.

This clonotype was seen at least ten times. CDR3 nucleotide sequence: TGCAGTGCTAGAAGGGGGCTAGCGGGAGGGCCGGTCTACAATGAGCAGTTCTTC. Translation: CSARRGLAGGPVYNEQFF. The chain is built from TRBV20-1 and TRBJ2-1; 12 nucleotides line up with TRBD2. The length of the CDR3 is 18 residues. After removal of 2 bases from V and 3 bases from J, the junction contained 11 bases not matched to a gene. Per germline, CDR1 DFQATT and CDR2 SNEGSKA (reference sequence).

Concerning this clonotype: A much larger clone lies one base from this, so it may be a read error. The chain recombines TRBV5-1 with TRBJ2-7; D perhaps matches TRBD2 (6 bases). V was clipped by 6 bases and J by 2 bases, with 18 bases between them. Germline values: CDR1 SGHRS, CDR2 YFSETQ. The CDR3 has 15 residues. As DNA, the CDR3 is TGCGCCAGCACCTGGGAGGCAGGGAGAACCTACGAGCAGTACTTC. It codes for CASTWEAGRTYEQYF.

Concerning this clonotype itself: This may stem from a read error, because a much larger clone lies one nucleotide away. This chain joins TRBV4-2 and TRBJ1-2; D not resolved. CDR1 is LGHNA and CDR2 is YNFKEQ in the germline V gene. V was cut by 0 bases and J by 6 bases, with 8 bases left in between. CDR3 length: 13 residues. The CDR3 sequence: CASSQEGVDGYTF. The CDR3 bases are TGTGCCAGCAGCCAAGAGGGAGTTGATGGCTACACCTTC.

The gene calls are TRBV7-2 and TRBJ2-3; 7 bases align to TRBD1. This CDR3 has 16 amino acids. CDR1 SGHTA and CDR2 FQGNSA come from the germline V gene. V trimming: 0 bases; J trimming: 1 base; junction bases outside the gene matches: 4. CDR3: CASSLATGTGTDTQYF. CDR3 in DNA: TGTGCCAGCAGCTTAGCAACCGGGACAGGCACAGATACGCAGTATTTT. Full variable domain (remainder filled in from reference TRBV7-2 and TRBJ2-3): GAGVSQSPSNKVTEKGKDVELRCDPISGHTALYWYRQSLGQGLEFLIYFQGNSAPDKSGLPSDRFSAERTGGSVSTLTIQRTQQEDSAVYLCASSLATGTGTDTQYFGPGTRLTVL.

The V gene is TRBV5-1, the J gene TRBJ1-5, with 7 bases fitting TRBD1. The CDR3 covers 15 residues. J gave up 4 bases and V 4 bases, and 8 bases lay outside the gene matches. Germline V CDR1 and CDR2: SGHRS, YFSETQ. CDR3 loop: CASSRQGGKNQPQHF. In DNA, the CDR3 is TGCGCCAGCAGCCGACAGGGCGGAAAGAATCAGCCCCAGCATTTT.

The chain carries TRBV3-1 and TRBJ2-2, with 8 positions matching TRBD2. Looked up from germline, CDR1 is LGHDT and CDR2 is YNNKEL (reference sequence). The ends lost 2 bases at V and 7 bases at J; junction bases unmatched: 12. CDR3 length: 17 residues. CDR3 sequence reads: CASSQRSGLAPIGELFF. The CDR3 nucleotides read TGTGCCAGCAGCCAACGTTCCGGACTAGCACCGATCGGGGAGCTGTTTTTT. The entire variable domain, with the rest obtained from reference TRBV3-1 and TRBJ2-2, is as follows: DTAVSQTPKYLVTQMGNDKSIKCEQNLGHDTMYWYKQDSKKFLKIMFSYNNKELIINETVPNRFSPKSPDKAHLNLHINSLELGDSAVYFCASSQRSGLAPIGELFFGEGSRLTVL.

This rearrangement joins TRBV20-1 to TRBJ1-4; 8 bases fit TRBD1. The germline V gene encodes CDR1 DFQATT and CDR2 SNEGSKA (reference sequence). CDR3 size: 16 residues. After removal of 4 bases from V and 7 bases from J, the junction contained 14 bases not matched to a gene. CDR3 sequence reads: CSAIQPRQGAGEKLFF. CDR3 DNA sequence: TGCAGTGCTATACAACCGAGGCAGGGGGCAGGTGAAAAACTGTTTTTT.

The V and J genes are TRBV20-1 and TRBJ2-1; 8 bases align to TRBD2. The V gene's germline CDR1 is DFQATT and CDR2 SNEGSKA (reference sequence). V dropped 6 bases and J dropped 0; count of bases not matched to a gene: 10. The CDR3 totals 16 residues. CDR3 amino acids: CSARQTAGGSYNEQFF. In DNA form, the CDR3 reads TGCAGTGCACGACAGACGGCGGGAGGCTCCTACAATGAGCAGTTCTTC.

This clonotype was recorded a few times. This sequence joins TRBV12-3 or TRBV12-4 and TRBJ1-5; 8 bases line up with TRBD1. Unmatched junction bases numbered 9, after V lost 5 bases and J lost 6 bases. CDR3 length equals 15 residues. The CDR3 DNA reads TGTGCCAGCAGTCAAGGACAGGGCGAGTTTCAGCCCCAGCATTTT. This gives the protein CASSQGQGEFQPQHF.

The rearrangement joins TRBV12-3 or TRBV12-4 to TRBJ2-7, with a tentative D call TRBD2 (6 bases). Trimming stripped 7 bases from V and 2 bases from J, with 12 bases between. This CDR3 is built from 13 residues. The CDR3 coding sequence is TGTGCCAGCACCGACGGGGGTACCTACGAGCAGTACTTC. It codes for CASTDGGTYEQYF.